Sequencing of this TCR beta chain was carried out in a study of read filtering for tumor transcriptome and immune sequencing. At the level of the study: Transcriptome libraries were built from DNase-treated RNA.

The library was built from roughly 400 ng RNA with molecular barcoded adaptors for alpha/delta and beta/gamma chains. MiXCR, applied by TCRdb to the reads, yields one record per CDR3 protein. The data show more than 70,000 distinct CDR3 sequences, about 22% seen once. This clonotype was counted ten times or more. The V gene lost 3 bases and the J gene lost 4 bases, with 15 bases spanning the gap. The germline V gene encodes CDR1 WSHSY and CDR2 SAAADI. CDR3 length equals 15 residues. This sequence joins TRBV10-2 and TRBJ1-1; tentatively, D is TRBD1 (5 bases). This TCR came from a donor at least 40 years old with multiple myeloma. Sequencing was carried out using a population of CD138-negative cells sorted from bone marrow. This CDR3 is CASSDRGYRGTEAFF. DNA of the CDR3: TGCGCCAGCAGTGATAGGGGTTATCGAGGCACTGAAGCTTTCTTT.